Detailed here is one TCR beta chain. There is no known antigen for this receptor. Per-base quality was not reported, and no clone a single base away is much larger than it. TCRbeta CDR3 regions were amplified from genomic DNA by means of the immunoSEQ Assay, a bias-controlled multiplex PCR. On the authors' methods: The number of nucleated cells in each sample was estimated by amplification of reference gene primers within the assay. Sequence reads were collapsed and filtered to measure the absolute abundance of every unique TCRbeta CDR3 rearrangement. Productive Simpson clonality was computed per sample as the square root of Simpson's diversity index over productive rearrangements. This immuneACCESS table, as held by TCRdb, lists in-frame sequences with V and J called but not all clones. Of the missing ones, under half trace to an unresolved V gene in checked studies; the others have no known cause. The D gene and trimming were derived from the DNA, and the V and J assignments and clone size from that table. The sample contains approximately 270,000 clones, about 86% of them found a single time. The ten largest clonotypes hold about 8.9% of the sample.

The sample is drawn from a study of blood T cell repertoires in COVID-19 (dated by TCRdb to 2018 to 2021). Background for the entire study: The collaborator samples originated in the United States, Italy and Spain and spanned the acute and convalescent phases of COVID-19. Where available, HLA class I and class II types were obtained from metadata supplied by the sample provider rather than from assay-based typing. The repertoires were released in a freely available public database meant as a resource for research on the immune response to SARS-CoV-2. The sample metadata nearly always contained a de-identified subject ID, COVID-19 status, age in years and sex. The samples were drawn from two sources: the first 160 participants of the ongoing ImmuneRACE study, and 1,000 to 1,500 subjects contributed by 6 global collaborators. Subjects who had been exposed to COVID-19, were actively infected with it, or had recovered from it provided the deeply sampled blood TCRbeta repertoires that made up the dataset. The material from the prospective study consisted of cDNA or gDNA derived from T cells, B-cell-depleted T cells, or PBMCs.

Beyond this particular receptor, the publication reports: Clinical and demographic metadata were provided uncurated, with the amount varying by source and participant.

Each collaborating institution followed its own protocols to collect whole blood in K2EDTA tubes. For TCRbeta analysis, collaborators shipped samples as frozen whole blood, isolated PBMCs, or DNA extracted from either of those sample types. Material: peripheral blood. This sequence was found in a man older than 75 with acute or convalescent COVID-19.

CDR3 reads: CASIGPRGPGELFF. In nucleotides, the sequence is TGTGCCAGCATCGGACCCAGGGGTCCCGGGGAGCTGTTTTTT. Recombination joined TRBV28 with TRBJ2-2; tentative D gene TRBD1, with 6 bases matching. Based on the germline V gene, the CDR1 and CDR2 sequences are MDHEN and SYDVKM. The V end loses 7 bases and the J end loses 6 bases, and a stretch of 15 bases separates them. The CDR3 runs 14 amino acids, cysteine and phenylalanine included. Just CDR3 DNA is preserved here, 42 bases in frame from base 1.